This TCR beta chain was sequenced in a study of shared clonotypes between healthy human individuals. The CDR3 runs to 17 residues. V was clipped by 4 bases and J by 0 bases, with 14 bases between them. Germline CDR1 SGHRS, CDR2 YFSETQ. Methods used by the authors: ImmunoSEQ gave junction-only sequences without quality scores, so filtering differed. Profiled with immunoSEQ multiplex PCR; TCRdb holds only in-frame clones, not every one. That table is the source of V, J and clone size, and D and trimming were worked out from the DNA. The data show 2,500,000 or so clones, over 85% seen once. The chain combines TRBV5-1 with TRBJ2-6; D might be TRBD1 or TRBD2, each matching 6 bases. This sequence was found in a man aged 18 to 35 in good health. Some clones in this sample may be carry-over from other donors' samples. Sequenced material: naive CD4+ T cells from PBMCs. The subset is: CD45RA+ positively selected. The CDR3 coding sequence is TGCGCCAGCAGCGGAGGGGACACGGACTCTGGGGCCAACGTCCTGACTTTC. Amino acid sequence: CASSGGDTDSGANVLTF.